This note documents a single T cell receptor (beta chain) sequence. It was with a sample-barcoded 5' primer and a J-beta primer mix that a second PCR of roughly 7 to 12 cycles was run. TCRdb independently ran MiXCR on the 5' RACE reads; one entry per CDR3 protein. This table holds 1.4 million to 1.5 million distinct CDR3 sequences, roughly 40% found once. The sample belongs to a study of blood T cells in healthy people across ages. The CDR3 has 12 residues. Germline V gene sequence: CDR1 DFQATT, CDR2 SNEGSKA (reference sequence). The chain links TRBV20-1 to TRBJ1-1; TRBD1 is a possible D gene (6 bases). The TCR originated in a woman in her late teens or twenties in good health. The specimen was blood. CDR3 region: CLERGGGTEAFF. The CDR3 coding sequence is TGCCTTGAAAGGGGAGGGGGCACTGAAGCTTTCTTT.